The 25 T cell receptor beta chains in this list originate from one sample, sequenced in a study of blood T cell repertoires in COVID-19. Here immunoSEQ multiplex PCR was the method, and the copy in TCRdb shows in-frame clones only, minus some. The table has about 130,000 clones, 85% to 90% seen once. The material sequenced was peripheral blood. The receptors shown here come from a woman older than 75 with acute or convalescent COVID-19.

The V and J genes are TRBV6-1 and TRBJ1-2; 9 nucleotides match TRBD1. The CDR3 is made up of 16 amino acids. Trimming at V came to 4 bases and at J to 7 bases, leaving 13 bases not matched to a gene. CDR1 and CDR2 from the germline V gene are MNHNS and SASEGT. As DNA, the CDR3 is TGTGCCAGCAGTGTACCCCAGACCGGGACAGGGATTGGCTACACCTTC. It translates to CASSVPQTGTGIGYTF.

The DNA of the CDR3 is TGTGCCACCAGCACACAATGGACAGGGGGAAGGTCACCCCTCCACTTT. This encodes CATSTQWTGGRSPLHF. V usage is TRBV15 and J usage is TRBJ1-6, with 10 positions matching TRBD1. J lost 10 bases, V lost 4 bases, and 10 bases had no gene match. Germline CDR1 LNHNV, CDR2 YYDKDF (reference sequence). The CDR3 runs 16 residues.

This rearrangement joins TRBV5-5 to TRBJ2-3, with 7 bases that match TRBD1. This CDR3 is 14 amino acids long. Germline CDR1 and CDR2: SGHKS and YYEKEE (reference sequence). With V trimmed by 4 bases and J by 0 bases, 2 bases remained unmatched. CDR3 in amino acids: CASSPDRSTDTQYF. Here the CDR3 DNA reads TGTGCCAGCAGCCCGGACAGGAGCACAGATACGCAGTATTTT.

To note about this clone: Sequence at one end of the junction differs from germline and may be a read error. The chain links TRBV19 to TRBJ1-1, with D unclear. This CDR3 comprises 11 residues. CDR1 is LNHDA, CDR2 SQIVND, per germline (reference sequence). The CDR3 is CASSIVNRRIF. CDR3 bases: TGTGCCAGTAGTATAGTGAATAGGCGGATCTTT.

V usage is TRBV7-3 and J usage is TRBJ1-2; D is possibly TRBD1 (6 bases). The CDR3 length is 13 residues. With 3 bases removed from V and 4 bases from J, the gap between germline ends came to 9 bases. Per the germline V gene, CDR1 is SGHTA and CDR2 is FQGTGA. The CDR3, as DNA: TGTGCCAGCAGCTTTGGACAGCTCTATGGCTACACCTTC. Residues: CASSFGQLYGYTF.

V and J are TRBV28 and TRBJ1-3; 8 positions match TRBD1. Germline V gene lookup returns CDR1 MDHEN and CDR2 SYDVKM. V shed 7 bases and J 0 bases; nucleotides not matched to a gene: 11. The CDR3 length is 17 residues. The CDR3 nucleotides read TGTGCCAGCATTAGGACAGGGCTCATACGCTCTGGAAACACCATATATTTT. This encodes CASIRTGLIRSGNTIYF.

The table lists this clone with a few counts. The CDR3: CASSTRGGNTEAFF. DNA of the CDR3: TGCGCCAGCAGCACCAGGGGTGGGAACACTGAAGCTTTCTTT. V gene TRBV5-1 combines with J gene TRBJ1-1; a possible D gene is TRBD1 (6 bases). CDR1 SGHRS and CDR2 YFSETQ come from the germline V gene. The V end lost 4 bases, the J end lost 1 base, and 11 bases lay between the germline ends. The CDR3 spans 14 residues. Based on the CDR3 plus reference TRBV5-1 and TRBJ1-1, the full variable domain is KAGVTQTPRYLIKTRGQQVTLSCSPISGHRSVSWYQQTPGQGLQFLFEYFSETQRNKGNFPGRFSGRQFSNSRSEMNVSTLELGDSALYLCASSTRGGNTEAFFGQGTRLTVV.

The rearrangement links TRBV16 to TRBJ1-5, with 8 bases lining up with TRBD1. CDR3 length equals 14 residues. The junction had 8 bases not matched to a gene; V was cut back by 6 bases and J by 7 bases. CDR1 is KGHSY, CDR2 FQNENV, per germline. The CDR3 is CASRQTGEGQPQHF. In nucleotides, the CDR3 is TGTGCCAGCAGACAGACAGGGGAAGGGCAGCCCCAGCATTTT.

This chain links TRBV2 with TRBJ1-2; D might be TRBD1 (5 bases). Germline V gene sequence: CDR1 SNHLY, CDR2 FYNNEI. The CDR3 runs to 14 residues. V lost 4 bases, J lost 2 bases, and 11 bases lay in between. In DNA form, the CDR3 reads TGTGCCAGCAGTGTGTGGGGACTAAACTATGGCTACACCTTC. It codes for CASSVWGLNYGYTF.

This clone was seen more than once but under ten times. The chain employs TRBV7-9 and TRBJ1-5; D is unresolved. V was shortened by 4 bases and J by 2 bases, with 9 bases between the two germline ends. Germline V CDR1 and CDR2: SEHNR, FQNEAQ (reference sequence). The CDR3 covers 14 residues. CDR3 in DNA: TGTGCCAGCAGCTCGACGGCGGGCAATCAGCCCCAGCATTTT. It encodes CASSSTAGNQPQHF.

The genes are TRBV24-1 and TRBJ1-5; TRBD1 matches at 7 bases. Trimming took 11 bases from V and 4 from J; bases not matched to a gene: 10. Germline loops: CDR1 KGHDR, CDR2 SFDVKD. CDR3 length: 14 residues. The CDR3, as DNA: TGTGCCATTTTTCTCGGGACAGAGAATCAGCCCCAGCATTTT. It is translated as CAIFLGTENQPQHF.

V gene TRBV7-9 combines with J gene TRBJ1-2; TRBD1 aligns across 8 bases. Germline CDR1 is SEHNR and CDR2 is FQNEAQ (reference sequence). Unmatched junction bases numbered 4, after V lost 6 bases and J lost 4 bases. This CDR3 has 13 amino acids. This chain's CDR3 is CASSLDRGYGYTF. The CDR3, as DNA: TGTGCCAGCAGTCTCGACAGGGGCTATGGCTACACCTTC.

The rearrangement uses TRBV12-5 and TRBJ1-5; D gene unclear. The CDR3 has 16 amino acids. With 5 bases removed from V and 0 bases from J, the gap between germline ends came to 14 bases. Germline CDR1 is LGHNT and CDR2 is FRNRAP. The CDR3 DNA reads TGTGCTAGTGGTGCGCGCCCGGGAGGTAGCAATCAGCCCCAGCATTTT. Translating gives CASGARPGGSNQPQHF. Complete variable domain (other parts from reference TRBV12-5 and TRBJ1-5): DARVTQTPRHKVTEMGQEVTMRCQPILGHNTVFWYRQTMMQGLELLAYFRNRAPLDDSGMPKDRFSAEMPDATLATLKIQPSEPRDSAVYFCASGARPGGSNQPQHFGDGTRLSIL.

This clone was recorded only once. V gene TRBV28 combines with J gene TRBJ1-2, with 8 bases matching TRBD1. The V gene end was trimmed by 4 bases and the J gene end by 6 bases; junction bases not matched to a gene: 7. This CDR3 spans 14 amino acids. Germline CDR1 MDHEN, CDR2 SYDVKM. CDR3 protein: CASSSYMTGDGYTF. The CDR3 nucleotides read TGTGCCAGCAGTTCGTACATGACAGGGGATGGCTACACCTTC.

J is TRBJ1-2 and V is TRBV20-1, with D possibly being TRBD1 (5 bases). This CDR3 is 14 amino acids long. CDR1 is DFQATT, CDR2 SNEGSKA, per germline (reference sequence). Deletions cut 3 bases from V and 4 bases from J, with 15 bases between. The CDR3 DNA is TGCAGTGCTAGTTACACTCTAGGGGCCTATGGCTACACCTTC. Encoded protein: CSASYTLGAYGYTF.

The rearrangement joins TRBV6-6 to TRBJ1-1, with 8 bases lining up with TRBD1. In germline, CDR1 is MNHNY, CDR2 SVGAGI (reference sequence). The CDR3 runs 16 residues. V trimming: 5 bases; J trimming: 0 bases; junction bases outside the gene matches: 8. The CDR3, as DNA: TGTGCCAGCAGTCGAGGCGGACAGGGCATGAACACTGAAGCTTTCTTT. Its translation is CASSRGGQGMNTEAFF.

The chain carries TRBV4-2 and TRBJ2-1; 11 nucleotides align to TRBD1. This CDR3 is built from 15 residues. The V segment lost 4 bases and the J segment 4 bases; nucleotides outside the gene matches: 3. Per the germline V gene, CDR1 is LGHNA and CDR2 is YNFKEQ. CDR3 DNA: TGTGCCAGCAGCCCGGGACAGGGGGTTTACAATGAGCAGTTCTTC. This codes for CASSPGQGVYNEQFF.

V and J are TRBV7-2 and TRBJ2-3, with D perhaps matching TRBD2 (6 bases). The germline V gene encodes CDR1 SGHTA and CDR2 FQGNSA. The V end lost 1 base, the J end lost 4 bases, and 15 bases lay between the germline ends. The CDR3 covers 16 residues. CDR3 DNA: TGTGCCAGCAGCTTAGGACCGCCGGGGGTCTCAGATACGCAGTATTTT. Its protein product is CASSLGPPGVSDTQYF. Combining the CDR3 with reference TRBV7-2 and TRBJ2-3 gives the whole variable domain GAGVSQSPSNKVTEKGKDVELRCDPISGHTALYWYRQSLGQGLEFLIYFQGNSAPDKSGLPSDRFSAERTGGSVSTLTIQRTQQEDSAVYLCASSLGPPGVSDTQYFGPGTRLTVL.

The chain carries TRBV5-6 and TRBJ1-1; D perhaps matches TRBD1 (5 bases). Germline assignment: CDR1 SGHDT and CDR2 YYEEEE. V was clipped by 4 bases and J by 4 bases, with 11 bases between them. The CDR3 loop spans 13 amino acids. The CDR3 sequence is CASSGGLATEAFF. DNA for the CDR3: TGTGCCAGCAGCGGGGGGTTGGCCACTGAAGCTTTCTTT. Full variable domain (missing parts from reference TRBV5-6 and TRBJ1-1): DAGVTQSPTHLIKTRGQQVTLRCSPKSGHDTVSWYQQALGQGPQFIFQYYEEEERQRGNFPDRFSGHQFPNYSSELNVNALLLGDSALYLCASSGGLATEAFFGQGTRLTVV.

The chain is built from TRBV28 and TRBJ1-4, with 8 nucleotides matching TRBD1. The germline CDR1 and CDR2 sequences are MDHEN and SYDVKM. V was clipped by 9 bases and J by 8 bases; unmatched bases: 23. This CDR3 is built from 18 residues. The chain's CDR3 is CASINPGAGGPGAEKLFF. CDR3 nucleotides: TGTGCCAGTATCAACCCTGGGGCAGGGGGCCCGGGAGCCGAAAAACTGTTTTTT.

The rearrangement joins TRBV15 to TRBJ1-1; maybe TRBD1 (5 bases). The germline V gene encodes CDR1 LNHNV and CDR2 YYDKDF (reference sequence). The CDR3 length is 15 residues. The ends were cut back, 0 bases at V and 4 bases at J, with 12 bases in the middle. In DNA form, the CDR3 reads TGTGCCACCAGCAGAGATCTCGGGGGGATCACTGAAGCTTTCTTT. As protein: CATSRDLGGITEAFF.

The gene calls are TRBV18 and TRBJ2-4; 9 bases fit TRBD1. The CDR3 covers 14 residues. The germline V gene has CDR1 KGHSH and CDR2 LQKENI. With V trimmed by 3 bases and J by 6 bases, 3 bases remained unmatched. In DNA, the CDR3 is TGTGCCAGCTCACCGGACAGGGGAGGAAACATTCAGTACTTC. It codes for CASSPDRGGNIQYF.

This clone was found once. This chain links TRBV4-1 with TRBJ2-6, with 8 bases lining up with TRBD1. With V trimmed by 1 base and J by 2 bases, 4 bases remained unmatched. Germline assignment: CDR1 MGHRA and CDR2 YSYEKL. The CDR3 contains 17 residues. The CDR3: CASSQASTGAGANVLTF. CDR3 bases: TGCGCCAGCAGCCAAGCCTCGACAGGGGCTGGGGCCAACGTCCTGACTTTC.

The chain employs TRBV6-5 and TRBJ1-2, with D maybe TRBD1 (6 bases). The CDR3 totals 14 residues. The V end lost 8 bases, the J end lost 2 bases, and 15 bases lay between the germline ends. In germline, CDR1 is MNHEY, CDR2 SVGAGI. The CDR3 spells CASWGGQQNYGYTF. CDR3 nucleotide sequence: TGTGCCAGCTGGGGGGGGCAGCAGAACTATGGCTACACCTTC.

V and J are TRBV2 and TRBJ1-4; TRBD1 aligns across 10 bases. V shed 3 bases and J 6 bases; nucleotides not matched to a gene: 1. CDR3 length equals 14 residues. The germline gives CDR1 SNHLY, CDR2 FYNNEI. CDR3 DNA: TGTGCCAGCAGTGATGGACAGGGGGATGAAAAACTGTTTTTT. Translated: CASSDGQGDEKLFF.